What follows are 8 T cell receptor beta chains derived from one specimen sequenced in a study of tumor and adjacent non-tumor tissue in lung cancer. The library came from three nested PCR rounds adapted from ARM-PCR protocols. TCRdb reanalysed the multiplex PCR reads using MiXCR and keeps one entry per CDR3 protein. The sample holds 120,000 or so distinct CDR3 sequences; 55% to 75% are singletons and the top ten take around 13%. RNA was extracted from bulk tissue without any cell sorting. Sequenced material: lung tumor tissue. The receptors shown here come from a man aged 30-40 years with non-small cell lung cancer.

Comment on this clonotype: A much bigger clone sits one base away, suggesting this may be a read error. Here the CDR3 DNA reads TGTGCCAGCAGCTTACTAGCGGGAGGAAACACCGGGGAGCTGTCTTTT. Its translation: CASSLLAGGNTGELSF. The chain uses TRBV6-5 and TRBJ2-2, with TRBD2 matching 12 bases. There are 16 residues in the CDR3. Germline values: CDR1 MNHEY, CDR2 SVGAGI.

With regard to this clonotype: A read error may be the cause here, since a much bigger clone is one base away. This chain connects TRBV12-3 or TRBV12-4 to TRBJ2-7; TRBD1 agrees at 7 bases. This CDR3 has 13 residues. CDR3 region: CASSRGQHYEHYF. The CDR3 coding sequence is TGTGCCAGCAGTCGGGGACAGCACTACGAGCACTACTTC.

Notes on this clonotype: A junction boundary mismatches the germline segment, possibly from a read error. The chain combines TRBV20-1 with TRBJ2-7; D perhaps matches TRBD2 (5 bases). This CDR3 spans 14 amino acids. Germline V lookup: CDR1 DFQATT, CDR2 SNEGSKA (reference sequence). CDR3 loop: CSVRDLGGSNEQYF. CDR3 DNA: TGCAGTGTTAGAGATCTTGGAGGATCTAATGAGCAGTACTTC.

This clonotype was detected only a few times. This rearrangement joins TRBV7-2 to TRBJ2-5; D gene unclear. The length of the CDR3 is 15 residues. Germline CDR1 SGHTA, CDR2 FQGNSA. Trimming took 3 bases from V and 3 from J, leaving 14 bases between them. The CDR3 spells CASSFSRAGKETQYF. CDR3 coding DNA: TGTGCCAGCAGCTTTAGTAGAGCAGGAAAAGAGACCCAGTACTTC.

This clonotype came up many times. The gene calls are TRBV12-3 or TRBV12-4 and TRBJ2-7; D is undetermined. This CDR3 has 14 amino acids. Deletions cut 6 bases from V and 2 bases from J, with 14 bases between. DNA for the CDR3: TGTGCCAGCAGCCGACATCCCATTCCCTACGAGCAGTACTTC. Amino acid sequence: CASSRHPIPYEQYF.

V and J are TRBV5-5 and TRBJ2-1; TRBD2 matches 8 bases. Germline CDR1 and CDR2: SGHKS and YYEKEE (reference sequence). The CDR3 contains 15 residues. J was trimmed by 10 bases and V by 1 base; bases with no gene match: 10. The CDR3 loop is CASSLYGSGIREQFF. DNA of the CDR3: TGTGCCAGCAGCTTGTATGGTAGCGGGATTCGGGAGCAGTTCTTC.

The rearrangement uses TRBV6-6 and TRBJ2-1, with D possibly being TRBD2 (7 bases). The germline gives CDR1 MNHNY, CDR2 SVGAGI (reference sequence). There are 14 residues in the CDR3. Deletions cut 6 bases from V and 10 bases from J, with 19 bases between. Here the CDR3 reads CASRGGGGHGEQFF. In DNA form, the CDR3 reads TGTGCCAGCAGGGGTGGGGGGGGCCACGGGGAGCAGTTCTTC.

With respect to this clonotype: One end of the junction does not line up with germline, which may come from a read error. This chain uses TRBV29-1 with TRBJ2-2, with 11 bases aligning to TRBD2. The germline CDR1 and CDR2 sequences are SQVTM and ANQGSEA. The CDR3 contains 15 residues. In DNA form, the CDR3 reads TGCAACGTTGAAACTAGCGGGAGAGAAACCGGGGAGCTGCTTTTT. It is translated as CNVETSGRETGELLF.